These 28 T cell receptor beta chains originate from one sample sequenced in a study of cytomegalovirus exposure and HLA in healthy donors (dated by TCRdb to the late 2010s). Library construction relied on the immunoSEQ multiplex PCR assay. For the multiplex PCR, a mixture combining 60 forward primers for TCR Vbeta segments and 13 reverse primers for TCR Jbeta segments was used. TCRdb obtained this table from immuneACCESS and retained in-frame rearrangements with V and J assigned. These tables miss some clones; where compared with another copy, unresolved V genes account for less than half of the shortfall, and the remainder is unexplained. The sample data list over 150,000 clones, and around 74% of these were observed just once. Of the sample, around 1.5% is held by the ten largest clones. Sample: PBMCs. Source of these receptors: a man between 18 and 29 years old in good health and CMV-seronegative.

This clone was seen a single time. This chain connects TRBV6-4 to TRBJ2-7, with D possibly matching TRBD1 (6 bases). Germline CDR1 is MRHNA and CDR2 is SNTAGT. The CDR3 loop spans 11 amino acids. Trimming removed 11 bases from V and 5 bases from J, with 13 bases in between. CDR3 region: CALTGSHEQYF. The CDR3, as DNA: TGTGCCCTAACAGGGTCCCACGAGCAGTACTTC.

The chain joins TRBV5-6 to TRBJ2-5; 9 nucleotides match TRBD1. CDR1 is SGHDT and CDR2 is YYEEEE in the germline V gene. The CDR3 has 14 residues. J was trimmed by 5 bases and V by 3 bases; bases with no gene match: 5. The CDR3 DNA is TGTGCCAGCAGCTCGGGACAGGGCTTGGAGACCCAGTACTTC. It translates to CASSSGQGLETQYF.

This chain uses TRBV30 with TRBJ2-7, with 10 bases aligning to TRBD2. Germline CDR1 reads GTSNPN; CDR2 reads SVGIG (reference sequence). Germline trimming cut 4 bases from V and 5 bases from J; bases unmatched to any gene: 5. This CDR3 has 13 residues. The chain's CDR3 is CAWTSGSTHEQYF. In DNA, the CDR3 is TGTGCCTGGACTAGCGGGAGTACCCACGAGCAGTACTTC.

This clone was seen once. CDR3 sequence (DNA): TGTGCCAGCAGCTTAGAAGGGCCGTCTCCAGGGGCTTTCTTT. Its protein product is CASSLEGPSPGAFF. The gene calls are TRBV7-9 and TRBJ1-1, with a weak D call TRBD1 (5 bases). Germline CDR1 reads SEHNR; CDR2 reads FQNEAQ (reference sequence). There are 14 residues in the CDR3. V was shortened by 1 base and J by 11 bases, with 17 bases between the two germline ends. Using reference TRBV7-9 and TRBJ1-1 for the parts outside the CDR3, the full variable domain is DTGVSQNPRHKITKRGQNVTFRCDPISEHNRLYWYRQTLGQGPEFLTYFQNEAQLEKSRLLSDRFSAERPKGSFSTLEIQRTEQGDSAMYLCASSLEGPSPGAFFGQGTRLTVV.

The CDR3 reads CASSSGFINEQFF. CDR3 DNA sequence: TGTGCCAGCAGCTCGGGATTCATCAATGAGCAGTTCTTC. This chain uses TRBV5-4 with TRBJ2-1; D may be TRBD2 (5 bases). The CDR3 totals 13 residues. From germline, CDR1 is SGHNT and CDR2 YYREEE (reference sequence). Trimming took off 3 bases at V and 6 bases at J, with 10 bases between the two ends.

Concerning this clone: The identical CDR3 is also encoded by other nucleotide sequences in the sample. The gene calls are TRBV28 and TRBJ1-1; 8 bases are shared with TRBD1. The length of the CDR3 is 14 residues. Germline V CDR1 and CDR2: MDHEN, SYDVKM. Unmatched junction bases numbered 4, after V lost 2 bases and J lost 5 bases. CDR3 sequence: CASSLGQGGTEAFF. The CDR3 bases are TGTGCCAGCAGTTTAGGACAGGGAGGGACTGAAGCTTTCTTT.

J is TRBJ1-2 and V is TRBV7-2; tentatively, D is TRBD1 (5 bases). The CDR3 covers 14 residues. Trimming pared 8 bases from V and 0 bases from J, leaving 13 bases between. Germline V gene sequence: CDR1 SGHTA, CDR2 FQGNSA. CDR3 sequence reads: CASRLGGANYGYTF. CDR3 in DNA: TGTGCCAGCCGGTTGGGAGGGGCTAACTATGGCTACACCTTC.

V and J are TRBV14 and TRBJ1-2; D is uncertain. V lost 3 bases to trimming and J lost 4 bases, with 12 bases between them. CDR1 is SGHDN and CDR2 is FVKESK in the germline V gene. The CDR3 consists of 14 residues. The CDR3 reads CASSHTGVRYGYTF. The DNA for the CDR3 is TGTGCCAGCAGCCACACCGGGGTCCGCTATGGCTACACCTTC.

The chain recombines TRBV5-1 with TRBJ2-7, with D tentatively TRBD1 (5 bases). The germline CDR1 and CDR2 sequences are SGHRS and YFSETQ. V lost 5 bases to trimming and J lost 3 bases, with 9 bases between them. The length of the CDR3 is 12 residues. DNA of the CDR3: TGCGCCAGCAGGTCTCAGGGCTACGAGCAGTACTTC. Translated: CASRSQGYEQYF.

CDR3 residues: CASSVKLVGEQFF. The DNA of the CDR3 is TGTGCCAGTAGTGTCAAACTAGTTGGTGAGCAGTTCTTC. J is TRBJ2-1 and V is TRBV19, with a weak D call TRBD2 (5 bases). Germline V gene lookup returns CDR1 LNHDA and CDR2 SQIVND (reference sequence). The CDR3 runs to 13 residues. Trimming removed 5 bases from V and 9 bases from J, with 14 bases in between. Filled out from reference TRBV19 and TRBJ2-1, the complete variable domain reads DGGITQSPKYLFRKEGQNVTLSCEQNLNHDAMYWYRQDPGQGLRLIYYSQIVNDFQKGDIAEGYSVSREKKESFPLTVTSAQKNPTAFYLCASSVKLVGEQFFGPGTRLTVL.

This clone appeared a few times. V and J are TRBV28 and TRBJ2-7; 7 bases are shared with TRBD2. V trimming: 6 bases; J trimming: 0 bases; junction bases outside the gene matches: 11. Per the germline V gene, CDR1 is MDHEN and CDR2 is SYDVKM. This CDR3 is 16 amino acids long. CDR3 sequence reads: CASSPSPIAGSYEQYF. The CDR3 coding sequence is TGTGCCAGCAGCCCCTCCCCGATAGCGGGCTCCTACGAGCAGTACTTC.

The V and J genes are TRBV6-6 and TRBJ1-5; tentatively, D is TRBD1 (5 bases). Per germline, CDR1 MNHNY and CDR2 SVGAGI (reference sequence). V lost 6 bases and J lost 1, with 10 bases in between. The CDR3 length is 14 residues. CDR3 amino acids: CASSQGRSNQPQHF. The CDR3 DNA reads as TGTGCCAGCAGCCAGGGAAGGAGCAATCAGCCCCAGCATTTT.

This clone was recorded a few times. The CDR3: CASSAGNTGELFF. The DNA of the CDR3 is TGTGCCAGCAGTGCAGGGAACACCGGGGAGCTGTTTTTT. The chain carries TRBV6-4 and TRBJ2-2; D is uncertain. The V end was cut by 4 bases, the J end by 1 base, with 4 bases between. This CDR3 is 13 amino acids long. Germline V gene lookup returns CDR1 MRHNA and CDR2 SNTAGT.

In its sample, this clone was seen once. The rearrangement uses TRBV18 and TRBJ1-1; D not resolved. The V and J ends lost 9 bases and 0 bases respectively, with 11 bases between them. Germline V CDR1 and CDR2: KGHSH, LQKENI. CDR3 length: 13 residues. In DNA form, the CDR3 reads TGTGCCAGTCGAGAGCAGGTGAACACTGAAGCTTTCTTT. It codes for CASREQVNTEAFF.

The chain uses TRBV6-1 and TRBJ2-7; 8 positions match TRBD1. This CDR3 is 15 amino acids long. Germline assignment: CDR1 MNHNS and CDR2 SASEGT. After removal of 2 bases from V and 5 bases from J, the junction contained 8 bases not matched to a gene. The CDR3 region has the DNA TGTGCCAGCAGTGAACCCCCAGACAGGGGCCACGAGCAGTACTTC. It encodes CASSEPPDRGHEQYF.

The chain joins TRBV27 to TRBJ2-7; D perhaps matches TRBD1 (6 bases). The CDR3 has 15 amino acids. V lost 5 bases and J lost 2, with 16 bases in between. Per the germline V gene, CDR1 is MNHEY and CDR2 is SMNVEV (reference sequence). The CDR3 bases are TGTGCCAGCAGTCCCAGGGGCCATTCAACCTACGAGCAGTACTTC. Translation: CASSPRGHSTYEQYF.

The chain employs TRBV7-2 and TRBJ1-1; 7 bases line up with TRBD1. Trimming took 2 bases from V and 2 from J; bases not matched to a gene: 2. CDR1 is SGHTA and CDR2 is FQGNSA in the germline V gene. The CDR3 runs to 14 residues. CDR3 in DNA: TGTGCCAGCAGCTTACAGGGGGAAAACACTGAAGCTTTCTTT. This codes for CASSLQGENTEAFF.

This chain uses TRBV7-9 with TRBJ2-7; the D is unclear. The V and J ends lost 11 bases and 3 bases respectively, with 11 bases between them. The CDR3 covers 11 residues. Germline loops: CDR1 SEHNR, CDR2 FQNEAQ (reference sequence). CDR3 in amino acids: CARDRFYEQYF. In DNA form, the CDR3 reads TGTGCCCGCGATCGCTTCTACGAGCAGTACTTC.

This chain connects TRBV19 to TRBJ1-1; the match to TRBD1 covers 7 bases. CDR3 length: 16 amino acids. The ends lost 7 bases at V and 1 base at J; junction bases unmatched: 12. Germline V gives CDR1 LNHDA, CDR2 SQIVND (reference sequence). DNA for the CDR3: TGTGCCAGTAACTCGTTGGGGCAGGGGGGGAACACTGAAGCTTTCTTT. Encoded protein: CASNSLGQGGNTEAFF.

V gene TRBV30 combines with J gene TRBJ1-5; D is unresolved. CDR3 size: 15 residues. The ends were cut back, 1 base at V and 6 bases at J, with 16 bases in the middle. CDR1 GTSNPN and CDR2 SVGIG come from the germline V gene (reference sequence). Here the CDR3 DNA reads TGTGCCTGGAGTGGGGGTTCTGGGAGTTTTCAGCCCCAGCATTTT. Protein sequence: CAWSGGSGSFQPQHF.

Only a few counts were recorded for this clone. The rearrangement uses TRBV27 and TRBJ2-7; 7 bases line up with TRBD1. Germline lookup yields CDR1 MNHEY and CDR2 SMNVEV (reference sequence). V dropped 6 bases and J dropped 2; count of bases not matched to a gene: 4. This CDR3 region has 13 residues. CDR3 in amino acids: CASRITGAYEQYF. CDR3 DNA: TGTGCCAGCAGAATCACAGGGGCCTACGAGCAGTACTTC.

This clone has a single count. The chain is built from TRBV18 and TRBJ2-5, with 7 bases identical to TRBD1. V shed 0 bases and J 4 bases; nucleotides not matched to a gene: 5. Germline CDR1 and CDR2: KGHSH and LQKENI. The CDR3 length is 15 residues. The CDR3 nucleotides are TGTGCCAGCTCACCACCCGGGACAGCACCAGAGACCCAGTACTTC. Translating it yields CASSPPGTAPETQYF.

The chain links TRBV9 to TRBJ2-7; TRBD1 is a possible D gene (6 bases). The germline V gene encodes CDR1 SGDLS and CDR2 YYNGEE. V lost 0 bases to trimming and J lost 3 bases, with 13 bases between them. The CDR3 has 15 residues. The CDR3 here is CASSVEGQGIYEQYF. CDR3 sequence (DNA): TGTGCCAGCAGCGTAGAGGGGCAGGGGATCTACGAGCAGTACTTC.

This chain links TRBV10-3 with TRBJ1-5, with D perhaps TRBD1 (5 bases). V dropped 4 bases and J dropped 8 bases, with 12 bases sitting between them. Germline V gene sequence: CDR1 ENHRY, CDR2 SYGVKD. The CDR3 covers 13 residues. The CDR3 is CAISGRAREPQHF. The DNA for the CDR3 is TGTGCCATCAGTGGCAGGGCCCGAGAGCCCCAGCATTTT.

The chain employs TRBV7-9 and TRBJ2-7; the match to TRBD2 covers 10 bases. The length of the CDR3 is 16 residues. V lost 4 bases to trimming and J lost 0 bases; unmatched junction nucleotides: 6. Germline CDR1 and CDR2: SEHNR and FQNEAQ (reference sequence). This CDR3 is CASSYLLAGSSYEQYF. DNA of the CDR3: TGTGCCAGCAGCTATTTACTAGCGGGGAGCTCCTACGAGCAGTACTTC.

This chain uses TRBV10-1 with TRBJ2-5; 7 bases map to TRBD2. The DNA end favors TRBJ2-7, so the J call may be wrong. Germline assignment: CDR1 WNHNN and CDR2 SYGVQD (reference sequence). There are 14 residues in the CDR3. The chain's CDR3 is CASSEGGVGTEQYF. Written as DNA, the CDR3 is TGCGCCAGCAGTGAGGGGGGGGTTGGAACCGAGCAGTACTTC.

This sequence joins TRBV10-3 and TRBJ2-7, with D hard to call. This CDR3 has 11 amino acids. Trimming removed 0 bases at V and 6 bases at J, with 3 bases between. Germline CDR1 is ENHRY and CDR2 is SYGVKD. CDR3 DNA: TGTGCCATCAGTGAGTCGCGCGAGCAGTACTTC. The encoded protein is CAISESREQYF.

The CDR3 DNA reads TGTGCCAGCAGCCCCACGGCCCAGGGAAACACCGGGGAGCTGTTTTTT. Encoded protein: CASSPTAQGNTGELFF. The V gene is TRBV5-5, the J gene TRBJ2-2; D may be TRBD1 (5 bases). Germline-derived CDR1 and CDR2 are SGHKS and YYEKEE (reference sequence). The V gene lost 4 bases and the J gene lost 2 bases, with 15 bases spanning the gap. The CDR3 contains 16 residues.